A selection of T cell receptor beta chains follows, all from one sample in a study of blood T cells in healthy people across ages. Via MiXCR, TCRdb re-called the 5' RACE reads, giving one row per CDR3 protein. The repertoire holds more than 750,000 distinct CDR3 sequences, with 25% to 35% as singletons. These sequences were also reported in another study, on T cells of mothers and their children.

Sample: blood. The receptor set was obtained from a woman aged 35 to 49 in good health. Both conserved end residues are part of each CDR3. D genes are given only for firm matches. A clone size is listed for some rows: how often the clone was seen (once, few, many), or a class if it is expanded.

J gene,V gene,D gene,clone size,CDR3 DNA,CDR3 protein
TRBJ1-4,TRBV7-8,.,.,TGTGCCAGCAGTCACCCCGAGGGGGGGCGCATTGAAAAACTGTTTTTT,CASSHPEGGRIEKLFF
TRBJ1-5,TRBV12-3/TRBV12-4,.,.,TGTACCAGCAGTTTACGGCAGGCTAGCAATCAGCCCCAGCATTTT,CTSSLRQASNQPQHF
TRBJ2-7,TRBV15,TRBD1,few,TGTGCCACCAGCAGAGCCTGGGACAGGTACTCCTACGAGCAGTACTTC,CATSRAWDRYSYEQYF
TRBJ2-3,TRBV11-2,.,few,TGTGCCAGCAGCTTCAGGGCAGGTCCTTACACAGATACGCAGTATTTT,CASSFRAGPYTDTQYF
TRBJ2-7,TRBV28,TRBD2,many,TGTGCCAGCAGTTTGGCTAGCGGGCGACTCTACGAGCAGTACTTC,CASSLASGRLYEQYF
TRBJ1-1,TRBV9,.,.,TGTGCCAGCAGCGGGGGGAGTCGGGCTTTCTTT,CASSGGSRAFF
TRBJ2-3,TRBV20-1,.,many,TGCAGTGCTAGAGACGATGGACTTGGGCCAGATACGCAGTATTTT,CSARDDGLGPDTQYF
TRBJ2-1,TRBV5-1,.,.,TGCGCCAGCAGAATAGGAGGAGCCGCGGGCGATGAGCAGTTCTTC,CASRIGGAAGDEQFF
TRBJ2-7,TRBV7-8,.,few,TGTGCCAGCAGCTTAGGGGGAGGTTTGAGAAACGAGCAGTACTTC,CASSLGGGLRNEQYF
TRBJ2-7,TRBV9,.,many,TGTGCCAGCAGCACGACCGGGATGTGGGACGAGCAGTACTTC,CASSTTGMWDEQYF
TRBJ1-5,TRBV20-1,.,.,TGCAGTGCTACAGTAGACACCAATCAGCCCCAGCATTTT,CSATVDTNQPQHF
TRBJ2-1,TRBV6-5,.,many,TGTGCCAGCAGTTCTAAACCACCATTAAGCTCCTACAATGAGCAGTTCTTC,CASSSKPPLSSYNEQFF
TRBJ2-7,TRBV12-3/TRBV12-4,TRBD1,many,TGTGCCAGCAGGACGGACAGGGGGCCCTACGAGCAGTACTTC,CASRTDRGPYEQYF
TRBJ1-6,TRBV28,TRBD1,.,TGTGCCACCCAGGGGGGATTGGTACCCCTCCACTTT,CATQGGLVPLHF
TRBJ2-1,TRBV5-1,.,.,TGCGCCAGCAGCCCAACGGGGCGGAGGCTAGTCGATGAGCAGTTCTTC,CASSPTGRRLVDEQFF
TRBJ2-2,TRBV5-1,TRBD1,.,TGCGCCAGCAGCGAGGAACAGGGGATCACCGGGGAGCTGTTTTTT,CASSEEQGITGELFF
TRBJ2-3,TRBV4-1,TRBD2,.,TGCGCCAGCAGCCATTACGAGCGCGGGGGGGCAGATACGCAGTATTTT,CASSHYERGGADTQYF
TRBJ1-2,TRBV4-3,.,many,TGCGCCAGCAGCCAAGATCTCAGTCTGAACTATGGCTACACCTTC,CASSQDLSLNYGYTF
TRBJ2-3,TRBV4-3,.,.,TGCGCCAGCAGCCCGAACTCCGTTGTTTATGCGCAGTATTTT,CASSPNSVVYAQYF
TRBJ2-7,TRBV5-1,.,.,TGCGCCAGCAGCACCAGCCCCCAGTCCTACGAGCAGTACTTC,CASSTSPQSYEQYF
TRBJ2-5,TRBV11-2,.,.,TGTGCCAGCAGCTTAGCGGGGCGCTTGACGAAGACCCAGTACTTC,CASSLAGRLTKTQYF
TRBJ2-2,TRBV12-3/TRBV12-4,TRBD1,.,TGTGCCAGCAGTGCCAGGGGGTTGAACACCGGGGAGCTGTTTTTT,CASSARGLNTGELFF
TRBJ2-2,TRBV7-2,TRBD1,.,TGTGCCAGCAGCTTAAAAGGACAGGGAGTTAGCACCGGGGAGCTGTTTTTT,CASSLKGQGVSTGELFF
TRBJ2-7,TRBV28,.,.,TGTGCCAGCATCCCGGGGGGAGGGGGCTACGAGCAGTACTTC,CASIPGGGGYEQYF
TRBJ1-2,TRBV29-1,.,many,TGCAGCGTTGATTGGGGGTATTATGGCTACACCTTC,CSVDWGYYGYTF
TRBJ2-1,TRBV12-3/TRBV12-4,TRBD2,.,TGTGCCAGCAGCCCCCGACTAGCTAGGGATGAGCAGTTCTTC,CASSPRLARDEQFF
TRBJ2-3,TRBV7-3,TRBD2,once,TGTGCCAGCAGCTTACCTAGACTAGCGGGGGGGCATAGCACAGATACGCAGTATTTT,CASSLPRLAGGHSTDTQYF
TRBJ2-6,TRBV4-1,TRBD1,.,TGCGCCAGCAGCCAAAGGGGACAGGACTTCATCTCTGGGGCCAACGTCCTGACTTTC,CASSQRGQDFISGANVLTF